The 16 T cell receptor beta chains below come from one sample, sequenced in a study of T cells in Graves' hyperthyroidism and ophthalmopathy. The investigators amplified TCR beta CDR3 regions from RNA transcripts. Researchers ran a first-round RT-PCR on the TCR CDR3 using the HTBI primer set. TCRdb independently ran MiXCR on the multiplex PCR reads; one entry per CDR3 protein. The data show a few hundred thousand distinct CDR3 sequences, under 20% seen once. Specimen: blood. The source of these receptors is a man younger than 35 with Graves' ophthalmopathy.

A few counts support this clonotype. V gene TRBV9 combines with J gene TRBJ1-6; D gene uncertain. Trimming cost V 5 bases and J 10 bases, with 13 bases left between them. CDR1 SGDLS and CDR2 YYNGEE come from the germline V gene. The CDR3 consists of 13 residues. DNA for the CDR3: TGTGCCAGCAGGGCAGCTGGGGAGTCACCCCTCCACTTT. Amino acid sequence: CASRAAGESPLHF. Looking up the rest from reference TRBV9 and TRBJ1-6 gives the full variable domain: DSGVTQTPKHLITATGQRVTLRCSPRSGDLSVYWYQQSLDQGLQFLIQYYNGEERAKGNILERFSAQQFPDLHSELNLSSLELGDSALYFCASRAAGESPLHFGNGTRLTVT.

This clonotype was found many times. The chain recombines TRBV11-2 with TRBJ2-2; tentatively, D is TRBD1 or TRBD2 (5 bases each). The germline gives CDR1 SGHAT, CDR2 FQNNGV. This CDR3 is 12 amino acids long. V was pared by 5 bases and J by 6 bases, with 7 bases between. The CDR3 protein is CASSRGAGELFF. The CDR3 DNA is TGTGCCAGCAGCCGAGGGGCCGGGGAGCTGTTTTTT. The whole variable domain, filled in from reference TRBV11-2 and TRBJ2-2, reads EAGVAQSPRYKIIEKRQSVAFWCNPISGHATLYWYQQILGQGPKLLIQFQNNGVVDDSQLPKDRFSAERLKGVDSTLKIQPAKLEDSAVYLCASSRGAGELFFGEGSRLTVL.

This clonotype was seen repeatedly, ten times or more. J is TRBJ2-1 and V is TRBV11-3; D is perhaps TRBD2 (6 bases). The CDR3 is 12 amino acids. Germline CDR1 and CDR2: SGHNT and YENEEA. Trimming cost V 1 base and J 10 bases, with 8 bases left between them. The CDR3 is CASSLGREEQFF. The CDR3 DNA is TGTGCCAGCAGCTTAGGGAGGGAAGAGCAGTTCTTC.

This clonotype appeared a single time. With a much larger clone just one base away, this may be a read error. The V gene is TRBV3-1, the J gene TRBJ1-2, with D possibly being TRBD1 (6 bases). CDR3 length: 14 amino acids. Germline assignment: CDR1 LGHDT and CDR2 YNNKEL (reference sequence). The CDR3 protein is CAGSQDVGASGYTF. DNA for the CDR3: TGTGCCGGCAGCCAAGATGTGGGGGCGAGCGGCTACACCTTC.

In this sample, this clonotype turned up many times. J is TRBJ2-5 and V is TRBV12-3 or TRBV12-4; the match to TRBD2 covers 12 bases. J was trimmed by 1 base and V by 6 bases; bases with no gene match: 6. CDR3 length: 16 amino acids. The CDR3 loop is CASSPPGLAGQETQYF. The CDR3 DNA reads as TGTGCCAGCAGCCCTCCGGGACTAGCGGGCCAAGAGACCCAGTACTTC.

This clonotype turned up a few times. The CDR3 DNA is TGTGCCAGCAGCCCCCAGGCAGGGGTACCCCAGCATTTT. Translated: CASSPQAGVPQHF. The rearrangement uses TRBV7-2 and TRBJ1-5; a weak D match, TRBD1 (6 bases). Trimming cost V 5 bases and J 10 bases, with 15 bases left between them. Germline V gives CDR1 SGHTA, CDR2 FQGNSA. This CDR3 contains 13 residues.

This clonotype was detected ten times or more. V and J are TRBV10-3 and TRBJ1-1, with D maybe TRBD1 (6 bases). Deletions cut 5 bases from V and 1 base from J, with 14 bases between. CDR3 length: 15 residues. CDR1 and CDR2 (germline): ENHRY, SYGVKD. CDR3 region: CAISPLGGENTEAFF. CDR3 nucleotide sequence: TGTGCCATCAGTCCGTTAGGGGGGGAGAACACTGAAGCTTTCTTT.

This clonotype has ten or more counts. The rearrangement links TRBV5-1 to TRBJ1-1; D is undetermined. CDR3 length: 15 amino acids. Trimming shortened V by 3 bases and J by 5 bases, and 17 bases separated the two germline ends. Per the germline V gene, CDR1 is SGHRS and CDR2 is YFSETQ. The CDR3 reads CASSSPGAEDTEAFF. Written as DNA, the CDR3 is TGCGCCAGCAGCTCCCCGGGAGCTGAGGATACTGAAGCTTTCTTT.

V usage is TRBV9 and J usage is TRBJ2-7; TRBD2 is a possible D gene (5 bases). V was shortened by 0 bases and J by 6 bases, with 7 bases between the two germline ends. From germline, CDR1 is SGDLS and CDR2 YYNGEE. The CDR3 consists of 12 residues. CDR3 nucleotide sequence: TGTGCCAGCAGCGTAGCTGGGAGCGAGCAGTACTTC. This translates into CASSVAGSEQYF.

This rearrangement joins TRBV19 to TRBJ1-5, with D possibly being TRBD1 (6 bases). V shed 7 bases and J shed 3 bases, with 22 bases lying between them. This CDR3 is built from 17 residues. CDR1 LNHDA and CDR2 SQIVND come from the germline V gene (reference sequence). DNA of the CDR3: TGTGCCAGTACCCCAACCCAGGGGCTTGTTCCCAATCAGCCCCAGCATTTT. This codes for CASTPTQGLVPNQPQHF.

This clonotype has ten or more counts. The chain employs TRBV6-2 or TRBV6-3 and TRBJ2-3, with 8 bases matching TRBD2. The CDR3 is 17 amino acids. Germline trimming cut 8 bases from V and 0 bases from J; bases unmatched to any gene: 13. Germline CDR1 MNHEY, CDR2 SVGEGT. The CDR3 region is CASAFSVAGTSTDTQYF. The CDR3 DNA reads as TGTGCCAGCGCCTTCTCGGTAGCGGGGACAAGCACAGATACGCAGTATTTT.

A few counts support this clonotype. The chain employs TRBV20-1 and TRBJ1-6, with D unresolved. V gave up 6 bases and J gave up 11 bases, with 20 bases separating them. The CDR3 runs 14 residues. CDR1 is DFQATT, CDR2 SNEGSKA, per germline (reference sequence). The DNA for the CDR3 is TGCAGTGCCAGCGTAAGGACGGACGGGACACCCCTCCACTTT. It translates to CSASVRTDGTPLHF.

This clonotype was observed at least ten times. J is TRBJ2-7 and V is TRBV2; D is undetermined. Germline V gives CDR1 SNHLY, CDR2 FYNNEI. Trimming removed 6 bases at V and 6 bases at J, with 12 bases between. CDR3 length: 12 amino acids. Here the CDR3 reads CASSFPLREQYF. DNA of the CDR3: TGTGCCAGCAGCTTCCCGTTGCGCGAGCAGTACTTC.

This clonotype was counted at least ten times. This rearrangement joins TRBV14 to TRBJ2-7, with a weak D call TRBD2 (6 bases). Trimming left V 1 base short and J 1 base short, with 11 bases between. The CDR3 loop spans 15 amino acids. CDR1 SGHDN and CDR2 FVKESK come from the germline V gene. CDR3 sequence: CASSQGRDGSYEQYF. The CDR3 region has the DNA TGTGCCAGCAGCCAAGGGCGGGACGGGTCCTACGAGCAGTACTTC.

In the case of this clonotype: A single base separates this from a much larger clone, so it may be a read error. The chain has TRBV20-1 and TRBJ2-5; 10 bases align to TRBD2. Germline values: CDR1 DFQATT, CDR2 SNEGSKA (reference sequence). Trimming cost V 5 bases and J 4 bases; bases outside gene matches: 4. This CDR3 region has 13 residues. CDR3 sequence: CSAGAGGLETQYF. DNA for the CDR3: TGCAGTGCTGGAGCGGGGGGGCTAGAGACCCAGTACTTC.

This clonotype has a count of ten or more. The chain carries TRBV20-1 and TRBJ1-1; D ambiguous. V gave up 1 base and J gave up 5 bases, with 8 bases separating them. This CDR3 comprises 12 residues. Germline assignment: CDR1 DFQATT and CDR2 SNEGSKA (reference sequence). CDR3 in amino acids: CSARATKTEAFF. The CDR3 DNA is TGCAGTGCTAGAGCAACTAAAACTGAAGCTTTCTTT.